This entry lists 18 T cell receptor beta chains sequenced from one sample in a study of blood T cell repertoires in COVID-19. Clones were read by immunoSEQ multiplex PCR, and TCRdb kept only the in-frame ones, dropping some. The profile covers a few hundred thousand clones, with around 83% appearing a single time and about 4.9% taken by the ten largest. What was sequenced was PBMCs or T cells enriched from blood (not recorded which). Source of these receptors: a woman in her forties or fifties who had recovered from COVID-19.

The gene calls are TRBV5-1 and TRBJ2-7; weak D call: TRBD1 (6 bases). V was cut by 0 bases and J by 0 bases, with 10 bases left in between. The germline V gene has CDR1 SGHRS and CDR2 YFSETQ. The CDR3 has 15 residues. CDR3 in amino acids: CASSLDGQTSYEQYF. The CDR3 DNA sequence: TGCGCCAGCAGCTTGGATGGACAGACCTCCTACGAGCAGTACTTC.

The chain employs TRBV14 and TRBJ1-3; D is ambiguous. Per germline, CDR1 SGHDN and CDR2 FVKESK. Trimming pared 1 base from V and 2 bases from J, leaving 9 bases between. The CDR3 runs 15 residues. CDR3 sequence (DNA): TGTGCCAGCAGCCAAGTGCGGTCCCCTGGAAACACCATATATTTT. It is translated as CASSQVRSPGNTIYF.

The rearrangement joins TRBV4-1 to TRBJ1-2, with unresolved D. Germline assignment: CDR1 MGHRA and CDR2 YSYEKL. This CDR3 spans 15 amino acids. Trimming removed 0 bases at V and 4 bases at J, with 12 bases between. The CDR3 bases are TGCGCCAGCAGCCAAGACCCCTCGACTGCCTATGGCTACACCTTC. Translation: CASSQDPSTAYGYTF.

The chain recombines TRBV7-8 with TRBJ2-1; 15 bases match TRBD2. The CDR3 sequence is 24 residues long. Germline CDR1 SGHVS, CDR2 FQNEAQ. V lost 5 bases, J lost 1 base, and 24 bases stayed unmatched. CDR3 in DNA: TGTGCCAGCAGCCCGGGGACTAGCGGGGGGCCGGGGATCAATGGGGTTAGGTCCTACAATGAGCAGTTCTTC. It specifies CASSPGTSGGPGINGVRSYNEQFF.

The chain has TRBV2 and TRBJ2-3; D ambiguous. From germline, CDR1 is SNHLY and CDR2 FYNNEI. The CDR3 contains 11 residues. Trimming shortened V by 5 bases and J by 4 bases, and 4 bases separated the two germline ends. DNA for the CDR3: TGTGCCAGCAGTCTCTCAGATACGCAGTATTTT. It is translated as CASSLSDTQYF.

The V gene is TRBV12-3 or TRBV12-4, the J gene TRBJ2-3; no clear D gene. V was pared by 3 bases and J by 10 bases, with 14 bases between. The CDR3 length is 13 residues. The DNA for the CDR3 is TGTGCCAGCAGTTTGGGCGACCAAGGTGCGCAGTATTTT. This translates into CASSLGDQGAQYF.

The table lists this clone with a count of one. J is TRBJ1-2 and V is TRBV3-1 (or the pseudogene TRBV3-2); D is possibly TRBD1 (5 bases). This CDR3 region has 15 residues. V dropped 1 base and J dropped 2 bases, with 11 bases sitting between them. Per germline, CDR1 LGHDT and CDR2 YNNKEL (reference sequence). The CDR3 sequence is CASSQGGPLNYGYTF. The CDR3 bases are TGTGCCAGCAGCCAAGGGGGCCCCCTCAACTATGGCTACACCTTC.

The J gene is TRBJ2-1, the V gene TRBV5-6; D is unclear. V was trimmed by 4 bases and J by 0 bases, leaving 14 bases between them. The length of the CDR3 is 16 residues. Germline V gene lookup returns CDR1 SGHDT and CDR2 YYEEEE. The chain's CDR3 is CASSPGVGSSYNEQFF. CDR3 DNA: TGTGCCAGCAGCCCTGGAGTGGGTAGCTCCTACAATGAGCAGTTCTTC.

The chain carries TRBV6-2 or TRBV6-3 and TRBJ1-1; D may be TRBD1 (5 bases). The CDR3 is 14 amino acids. Germline lookup yields CDR1 MNHEY and CDR2 SVGEGT. V lost 4 bases and J lost 0, with 9 bases in between. This chain's CDR3 is CASSLGAMNTEAFF. The CDR3 DNA is TGTGCCAGCAGTTTAGGGGCTATGAACACTGAAGCTTTCTTT.

This chain joins TRBV19 and TRBJ2-1, with 8 bases matching TRBD2. The CDR3 runs 15 residues. The J segment lost 5 bases and the V segment lost 7 bases, leaving 10 bases of the junction unmatched. CDR1 LNHDA and CDR2 SQIVND come from the germline V gene (reference sequence). The CDR3 DNA follows: TGTGCCAGTACACCCAGCGGGAGCCCGAACAATGAGCAGTTCTTC. Translation gives CASTPSGSPNNEQFF.

The chain is built from TRBV19 and TRBJ2-1; no firm D call. Germline assignment: CDR1 LNHDA and CDR2 SQIVND (reference sequence). Between the trimmed V and J ends, which lost 7 bases and 7 bases, there was a span of 14 bases. This CDR3 region has 13 residues. CDR3 in amino acids: CASTTGHLNEQFF. The DNA for the CDR3 is TGTGCCAGTACAACGGGTCATTTGAATGAGCAGTTCTTC.

This clone was counted only a few times. The genes are TRBV28 and TRBJ1-2; D may be TRBD1 (5 bases). Germline V gene sequence: CDR1 MDHEN, CDR2 SYDVKM. Trimming removed 3 bases from V and 5 bases from J, with 22 bases in between. This CDR3 spans 17 amino acids. In DNA form, the CDR3 reads TGTGCCAGCAGTTTGGTCCGAGGGGAGGGGCGCCTTTATGGCTACACCTTC. Translation gives CASSLVRGEGRLYGYTF.

This clone has only a few counts. The chain is built from TRBV9 and TRBJ2-3; 13 nucleotides agree with TRBD2. Germline V gene data show CDR1 as SGDLS and CDR2 as YYNGEE. CDR3 length equals 16 residues. V shed 1 base and J 4 bases; nucleotides not matched to a gene: 3. The CDR3 DNA sequence: TGTGCCAGCAGCGTAACTAGCGGGAGGGGACCAGATACGCAGTATTTT. Translation: CASSVTSGRGPDTQYF.

The chain uses TRBV10-3 and TRBJ2-3; a weak D match, TRBD2 (6 bases). Trimming stripped 11 bases from V and 4 bases from J, with 16 bases between. The CDR3 runs 13 residues. Germline V gene sequence: CDR1 ENHRY, CDR2 SYGVKD. The CDR3 sequence: CASSGGTADTQYF. Written as DNA, the CDR3 is TGTGCCTCCTCTGGGGGGACCGCAGATACGCAGTATTTT.

This clone has only one observation. The V and J genes are TRBV9 and TRBJ1-5; the D gene is possibly TRBD1 (6 bases). The CDR3 has 13 amino acids. The V gene's germline CDR1 is SGDLS and CDR2 YYNGEE. CDR3 loop: CGKNRARGQPQHF. The CDR3 nucleotides are TGTGGGAAAAACAGGGCCCGTGGCCAGCCCCAGCATTTT.

The chain couples TRBV12-5 to TRBJ2-3; possible D gene TRBD1, 6 bases. The CDR3 is 14 amino acids. Trimming shortened V by 6 bases and J by 1 base, and 11 bases separated the two germline ends. Germline lookup yields CDR1 LGHNT and CDR2 FRNRAP. CDR3 DNA sequence: TGTGCTAGTGGCCCGGACAGTCGCACAGATACGCAGTATTTT. This encodes CASGPDSRTDTQYF.

The chain joins TRBV19 to TRBJ2-7, with 7 bases aligning to TRBD1. The CDR3 covers 16 residues. Germline loops: CDR1 LNHDA, CDR2 SQIVND (reference sequence). Trimming cost V 4 bases and J 2 bases; bases outside gene matches: 11. CDR3 protein: CASSTPGDSLAYEQYF. The CDR3 DNA reads as TGTGCCAGTAGTACCCCCGGGGACAGTCTAGCCTACGAGCAGTACTTC.

The chain recombines TRBV3-1 (or the pseudogene TRBV3-2) with TRBJ1-6; D is unresolved. Trimming removed 4 bases at V and 0 bases at J, with 13 bases between. Germline CDR1 and CDR2: LGHDT and YNNKEL (reference sequence). The CDR3 is 17 amino acids. This CDR3 reads CASSPYGVGSYNSPLHF. In nucleotides, the CDR3 is TGTGCCAGCAGCCCGTACGGGGTCGGCTCCTATAATTCACCCCTCCACTTT.